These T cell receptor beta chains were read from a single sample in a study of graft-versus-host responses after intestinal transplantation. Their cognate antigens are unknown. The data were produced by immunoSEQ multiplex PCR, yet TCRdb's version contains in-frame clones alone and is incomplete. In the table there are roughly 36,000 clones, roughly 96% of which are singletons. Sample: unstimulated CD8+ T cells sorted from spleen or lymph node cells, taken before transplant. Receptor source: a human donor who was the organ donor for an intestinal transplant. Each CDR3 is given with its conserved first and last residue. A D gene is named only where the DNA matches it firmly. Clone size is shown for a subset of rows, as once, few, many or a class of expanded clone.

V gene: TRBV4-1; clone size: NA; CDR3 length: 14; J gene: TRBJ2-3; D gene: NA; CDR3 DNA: TGCGCCAGCAGCCAAGTAGGGGGCACAGATACGCAGTATTTT; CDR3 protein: CASSQVGGTDTQYF
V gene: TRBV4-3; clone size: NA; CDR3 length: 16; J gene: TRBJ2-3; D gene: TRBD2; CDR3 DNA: TGCGCCAGCAGCCAAGACCGGGCGGGGGGGCCGTATACGCAGTATTTT; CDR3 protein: CASSQDRAGGPYTQYF
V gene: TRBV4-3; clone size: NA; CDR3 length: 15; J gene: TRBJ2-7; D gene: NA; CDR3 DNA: TGCGCCAGCAGCCAAGACTTGGCTATCTCCTACGAGCAGTACTTC; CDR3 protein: CASSQDLAISYEQYF
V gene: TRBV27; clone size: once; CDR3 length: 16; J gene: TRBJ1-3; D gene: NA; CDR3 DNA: TGTGCCAGCAGTTCCCCTAGGGAGGGCTCTGGAAACACCATATATTTT; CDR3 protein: CASSSPREGSGNTIYF
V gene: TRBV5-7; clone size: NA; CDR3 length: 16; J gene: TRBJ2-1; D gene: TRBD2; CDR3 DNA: TGTGCCAGCAGCTCCTCAGAGGCGGGGGGTTACAATGAGCAGTTCTTC; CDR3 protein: CASSSSEAGGYNEQFF
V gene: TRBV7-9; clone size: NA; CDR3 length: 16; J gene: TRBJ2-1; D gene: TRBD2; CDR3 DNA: TGTGCCAGCAGCTTACATACGGGGGGGCGTCACAATGAGCAGTTCTTC; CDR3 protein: CASSLHTGGRHNEQFF
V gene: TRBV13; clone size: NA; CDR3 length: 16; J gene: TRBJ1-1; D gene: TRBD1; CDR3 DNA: TGTGCCAGCAGCTTCCGAGGACAGGGGATGAACACTGAAGCTTTCTTT; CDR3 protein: CASSFRGQGMNTEAFF
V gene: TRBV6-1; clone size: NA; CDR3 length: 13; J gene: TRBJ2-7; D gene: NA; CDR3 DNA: TGTGCCAGCAGTGAATCAAGGAGCTACGAGCAGTACTTC; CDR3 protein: CASSESRSYEQYF
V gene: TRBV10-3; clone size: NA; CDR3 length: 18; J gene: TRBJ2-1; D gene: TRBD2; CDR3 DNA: TGTGCCATCAGTGGGCCGGGACTAGCGGGGGGGCTCGTCCATGAGCAGTTCTTC; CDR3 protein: CAISGPGLAGGLVHEQFF
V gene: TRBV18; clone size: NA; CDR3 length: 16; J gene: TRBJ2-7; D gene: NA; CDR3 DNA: TGTGCCAGCTCACCGGGCCAGGGTGGCGTGGGAGACGAGCAGTACTTC; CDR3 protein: CASSPGQGGVGDEQYF
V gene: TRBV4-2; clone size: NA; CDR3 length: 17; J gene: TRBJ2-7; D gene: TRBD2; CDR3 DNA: TGTGCCAGCAGCCAAGATACTAGCGGGGGGTCCTCCTACGAGCAGTACTTC; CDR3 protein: CASSQDTSGGSSYEQYF
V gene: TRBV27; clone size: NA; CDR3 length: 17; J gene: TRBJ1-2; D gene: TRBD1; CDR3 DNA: TGTGCCAGCAGTTTACAGGCAGGGGGCTTACGTGTAAATGGCTACACCTTC; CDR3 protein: CASSLQAGGLRVNGYTF
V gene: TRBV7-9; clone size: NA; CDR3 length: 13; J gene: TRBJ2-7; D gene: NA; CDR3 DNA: TGTGCCAGCAGCTCGGGAGTCCTCTACGAGCAGTACTTC; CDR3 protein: CASSSGVLYEQYF
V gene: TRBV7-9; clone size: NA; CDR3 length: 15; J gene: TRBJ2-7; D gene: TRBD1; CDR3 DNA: TGTGCCAGCAGCGCCGACGGGACAGTCTGGTTAGAGCAGTACTTC; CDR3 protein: CASSADGTVWLEQYF
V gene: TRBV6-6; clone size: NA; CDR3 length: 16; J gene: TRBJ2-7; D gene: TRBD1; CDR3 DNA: TGTGCCAGCAGTTACTCGTGGGACAGGGGTTCCTACGAGCAGTACTTC; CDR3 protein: CASSYSWDRGSYEQYF
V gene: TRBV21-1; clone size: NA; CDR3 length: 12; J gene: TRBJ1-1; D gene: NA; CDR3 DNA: TGTGCCAGCAGCCGCAGGGTTTCTGAAGCTTTCTTT; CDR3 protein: CASSRRVSEAFF